Here is one T cell receptor beta chain with its context. Trimming removed 6 bases from V and 3 bases from J; junction bases left unmatched: 14. CDR1 MNHEY and CDR2 SMNVEV come from the germline V gene (reference sequence). The CDR3 length is 18 residues. Only in-frame clones appear in the TCRdb table, and some are missing; sequencing was by immunoSEQ multiplex PCR. The repertoire consists of approximately 150,000 clones, with roughly 89% occurring once and the leading ten covering 8.6%. The record originates from a study of blood T cell repertoires in COVID-19. About the study: From T cells, B-cell-depleted T cells, or PBMCs came the material, which was cDNA or gDNA.

The chain links TRBV27 to TRBJ1-5, with TRBD1 matching over 10 bases. This clonotype originated in a woman in her forties or fifties with active or convalescent COVID-19. Source material: peripheral blood. CDR3 region: CASRLKVRDRGDNQPQHF. The CDR3 coding sequence is TGTGCCAGCAGGCTTAAGGTTCGGGACAGGGGTGACAATCAGCCCCAGCATTTT.